The entry below describes one T cell receptor (beta chain). Its target antigen remains unknown. The input lacks base qualities; no much larger clone sits a single base away. This specimen belongs to a study of T-cell memory formation after mild COVID-19 (dated by TCRdb to the early 2020s). Describing the broader study: TCR sequence clusters from the two donors were found to be largely donor specific. In a couple of donors, T-cell clones that expanded and contracted after mild COVID-19 were tracked by sequencing TCRalpha and TCRbeta repertoires over time. Two young, previously healthy adult volunteers, one female and one male, were included in the cohort.

PBMCs were isolated by Ficoll-Paque density gradient centrifugation. Summary of the overall study and its limitations: Balanced CD4/CD8 phenotypes were observed for clones contracting from day 15 to 85, whereas a bias towards CD4+ was observed for a second wave of clones expanding from day 15 to 37. Contracting CD4+ clones were found mainly in CM and EM memory subsets, while CD8+ clones were enriched in EMRA. Some responding clones were detected in pre-infection memory, which suggested that pre-existing cross-reactive memory T cells had joined the SARS-CoV-2 response. Only a couple of mild cases were covered by the study, and larger cohorts that include severe cases with pre-infection samples were considered necessary. The second-wave clones that peaked on day 37 were not confirmed to be SARS-CoV-2 specific.

The CDR1 and CDR2 encoded by the germline V gene are SGHTA and FQGNSA. The junction carries 9 bases between V and J, which are trimmed by 2 bases and 1 base respectively. There are 14 amino acids in the CDR3, from cysteine to phenylalanine inclusive. Kept here is only the CDR3 DNA, which spans 42 bases and is read in frame from base 1. The sequencer was an Illumina NovaSeq 6000. TCRalpha and TCRbeta cDNA libraries were built by 5'RACE with constant-segment primers, adding sample barcodes and unique molecular identifiers. Trizol reagent was used to extract RNA from every sample. The libraries were amplified in two PCR steps, and the second step added a second sample barcode and Illumina TruSeq adapters. Sequencing of the libraries was done on an Illumina NovaSeq, producing 2 x 150 bp paired-end reads. For the original study's pipeline: With migec v1.2.7, reads were demultiplexed and then collapsed into UMI-guided consensus sequences. With mixcr v2.1.11, UMI consensuses were aligned to TRA and TRB V and J templates and assembled into clonotypes. Expanded or contracted clonotypes were those called significant by both edgeR and NoisET, with noise models trained on biological replicates. For edgeR calls, a false discovery rate-adjusted p below 0.01 and a log2 fold-change threshold of 1 were applied. As an exploratory analysis of dynamics, PCA with hierarchical clustering was applied to max-normalized trajectories of the 1000 most abundant clonotypes. The CD4 or CD8 phenotype of responding clones was assigned using the separately sequenced CD4+ and CD8+ repertoires. Clones were called with MiXCR by TCRdb after fastp trimmed the public reads at Q25, and only in-frame beta chains were retained. For every CDR3 protein sequence, its rows merge into one entry that carries the most common genes and DNA. These V and J calls derive from TCRdb rather than the authors' analysis. Counted in this sample were approximately 100,000 distinct CDR3 sequences; around 10% of them appeared once. The ten largest clones capture about two fifths of the sample.

This sequence was found in a man younger than 30 who had mild COVID-19 (a few samples of this study predate the infection). The sample titles of this study are shuffled in the database, so cell type and time point are left out; the donor was told from shared clones. The sequencing input was PBMCs or a T cell subset sorted from them (not recorded which). The chain links TRBV7-2 with TRBJ2-7; the D gene is perhaps TRBD2, from 5 matching bases. The CDR3 in this case is CASSLSGGSYEQYF. In nucleotide form, the sequence is TGTGCCAGCAGCTTATCAGGCGGGTCCTACGAGCAGTACTTC.